The sequence of this T cell receptor (beta chain) was determined in a study of CD8 T cells in Susac syndrome. The CDR3 covers 17 residues. CDR1 is SGHDN and CDR2 is FVKESK in the germline V gene. The trim removed 4 bases at V and 2 bases at J, leaving 14 bases unmatched. A quantity of roughly 0.5 to 1 ug RNA underwent reverse transcription using random hexamers. TCRdb used MiXCR to reprocess the immunoSEQ multiplex PCR reads, holding one entry per CDR3 protein. The sample contains 110,000 or so distinct CDR3 sequences, about nine tenths of which appear only once. This sequence was found in a human donor in good health. The chain uses TRBV14 and TRBJ2-7, with 7 bases matching TRBD1. Sequencing was performed on CD8+ T cells from PBMCs. The CDR3 coding sequence is TGTGCCAGCAGCCGCCGCCCGGGACAGCCGAATCCCTACGAGCAGTACTTC. It codes for CASSRRPGQPNPYEQYF.